The rows below give T cell receptor beta chains drawn from one sample of a study of blood T cells in healthy people across ages. MiXCR, applied by TCRdb to the 5' RACE reads, yields one record per CDR3 protein. The table has approximately 800,000 distinct CDR3 sequences, around 62% seen once. The sequenced sample was blood. The receptors shown here come from a man aged 30-40 years in good health. Both conserved end residues are part of each CDR3. The D gene is left open where the match is weak. Not all rows give a size; the values are once, few, many and, for expanded clones, a class.

j_gene: TRBJ2-7
abundance: NA
v_gene: TRBV3-1
d_gene: NA
CDR3aa: CASSQFPRDKNAYEQYF
CDR3nt: TGTGCCAGCAGCCAATTCCCCCGGGACAAAAACGCCTACGAGCAGTACTTC

j_gene: TRBJ1-1
abundance: NA
v_gene: TRBV28
d_gene: TRBD1
CDR3aa: CASRDRGMGAFF
CDR3nt: TGTGCCAGCAGGGACAGGGGAATGGGAGCTTTCTTT

j_gene: TRBJ2-7
abundance: NA
v_gene: TRBV7-2
d_gene: NA
CDR3aa: CASSFGAATYEQYF
CDR3nt: TGTGCCAGCAGCTTCGGGGCCGCTACCTACGAGCAGTACTTC

j_gene: TRBJ1-2
abundance: NA
v_gene: TRBV12-3/TRBV12-4
d_gene: TRBD1
CDR3aa: CASSPRGQLYGYTF
CDR3nt: TGTGCCAGCAGTCCCCGGGGACAGCTCTATGGCTACACCTTC

j_gene: TRBJ2-3
abundance: NA
v_gene: TRBV9
d_gene: TRBD2
CDR3aa: CASSPRLTSVADTQYF
CDR3nt: TGTGCCAGCAGCCCCCGATTGACTAGCGTGGCAGATACGCAGTATTTT

j_gene: TRBJ1-2
abundance: NA
v_gene: TRBV28
d_gene: TRBD1
CDR3aa: CASSTYRQGGYTF
CDR3nt: TGTGCCAGCAGTACCTACCGACAGGGTGGCTACACCTTC

j_gene: TRBJ2-3
abundance: few
v_gene: TRBV3-1
d_gene: NA
CDR3aa: CASSQNTDTQYF
CDR3nt: TGTGCCAGCAGCCAAAACACAGATACGCAGTATTTT

j_gene: TRBJ2-1
abundance: NA
v_gene: TRBV6-6
d_gene: NA
CDR3aa: CASRFLGTAYNEQFF
CDR3nt: TGTGCCAGCAGGTTCCTCGGGACGGCTTACAATGAGCAGTTCTTC

j_gene: TRBJ1-5
abundance: NA
v_gene: TRBV21-1
d_gene: NA
CDR3aa: CAREGQRSNQPQHF
CDR3nt: TGTGCCAGAGAGGGTCAGAGGAGCAATCAGCCCCAGCATTTT

j_gene: TRBJ2-3
abundance: NA
v_gene: TRBV20-1
d_gene: TRBD2
CDR3aa: CSASERGVVDTQYF
CDR3nt: TGCAGTGCCTCCGAGCGGGGGGTGGTGGATACGCAGTATTTT

j_gene: TRBJ2-1
abundance: few
v_gene: TRBV24-1
d_gene: NA
CDR3aa: CATSEPGVAGNEQFF
CDR3nt: TGTGCCACCAGTGAGCCGGGGGTAGCCGGGAATGAGCAGTTCTTC

j_gene: TRBJ2-7
abundance: few
v_gene: TRBV4-2
d_gene: TRBD1
CDR3aa: CASSQTGTGGYEQYF
CDR3nt: TGTGCCAGCAGCCAGACCGGGACAGGGGGTTACGAGCAGTACTTC